Given below is one T cell receptor beta chain in context. No antigen is known for it. This record belongs to a study of graft-versus-host responses after intestinal transplantation. Study outcomes and limitations: Among recipient marrow samples, GvH clones were found; some appeared first in ileum or blood.

Germline-derived CDR1 and CDR2 are MDHEN and SYDVKM. This CDR3 comprises 10 residues. Measured with immunoSEQ multiplex PCR; TCRdb has only the in-frame clones, and not every one. The data hold around 120,000 clones, with about 93% observed a single time. The specimen was unstimulated CD4+ T cells sorted from spleen or lymph node cells, collected before intestinal transplant. The sequence derives from a human donor who received an intestinal transplant. The genes are TRBV28 and TRBJ1-5; D remains ambiguous. The DNA for the CDR3 is TGTGTATCGGGGAGTCAGCCCCAGCATTTT. Amino acids: CVSGSQPQHF.